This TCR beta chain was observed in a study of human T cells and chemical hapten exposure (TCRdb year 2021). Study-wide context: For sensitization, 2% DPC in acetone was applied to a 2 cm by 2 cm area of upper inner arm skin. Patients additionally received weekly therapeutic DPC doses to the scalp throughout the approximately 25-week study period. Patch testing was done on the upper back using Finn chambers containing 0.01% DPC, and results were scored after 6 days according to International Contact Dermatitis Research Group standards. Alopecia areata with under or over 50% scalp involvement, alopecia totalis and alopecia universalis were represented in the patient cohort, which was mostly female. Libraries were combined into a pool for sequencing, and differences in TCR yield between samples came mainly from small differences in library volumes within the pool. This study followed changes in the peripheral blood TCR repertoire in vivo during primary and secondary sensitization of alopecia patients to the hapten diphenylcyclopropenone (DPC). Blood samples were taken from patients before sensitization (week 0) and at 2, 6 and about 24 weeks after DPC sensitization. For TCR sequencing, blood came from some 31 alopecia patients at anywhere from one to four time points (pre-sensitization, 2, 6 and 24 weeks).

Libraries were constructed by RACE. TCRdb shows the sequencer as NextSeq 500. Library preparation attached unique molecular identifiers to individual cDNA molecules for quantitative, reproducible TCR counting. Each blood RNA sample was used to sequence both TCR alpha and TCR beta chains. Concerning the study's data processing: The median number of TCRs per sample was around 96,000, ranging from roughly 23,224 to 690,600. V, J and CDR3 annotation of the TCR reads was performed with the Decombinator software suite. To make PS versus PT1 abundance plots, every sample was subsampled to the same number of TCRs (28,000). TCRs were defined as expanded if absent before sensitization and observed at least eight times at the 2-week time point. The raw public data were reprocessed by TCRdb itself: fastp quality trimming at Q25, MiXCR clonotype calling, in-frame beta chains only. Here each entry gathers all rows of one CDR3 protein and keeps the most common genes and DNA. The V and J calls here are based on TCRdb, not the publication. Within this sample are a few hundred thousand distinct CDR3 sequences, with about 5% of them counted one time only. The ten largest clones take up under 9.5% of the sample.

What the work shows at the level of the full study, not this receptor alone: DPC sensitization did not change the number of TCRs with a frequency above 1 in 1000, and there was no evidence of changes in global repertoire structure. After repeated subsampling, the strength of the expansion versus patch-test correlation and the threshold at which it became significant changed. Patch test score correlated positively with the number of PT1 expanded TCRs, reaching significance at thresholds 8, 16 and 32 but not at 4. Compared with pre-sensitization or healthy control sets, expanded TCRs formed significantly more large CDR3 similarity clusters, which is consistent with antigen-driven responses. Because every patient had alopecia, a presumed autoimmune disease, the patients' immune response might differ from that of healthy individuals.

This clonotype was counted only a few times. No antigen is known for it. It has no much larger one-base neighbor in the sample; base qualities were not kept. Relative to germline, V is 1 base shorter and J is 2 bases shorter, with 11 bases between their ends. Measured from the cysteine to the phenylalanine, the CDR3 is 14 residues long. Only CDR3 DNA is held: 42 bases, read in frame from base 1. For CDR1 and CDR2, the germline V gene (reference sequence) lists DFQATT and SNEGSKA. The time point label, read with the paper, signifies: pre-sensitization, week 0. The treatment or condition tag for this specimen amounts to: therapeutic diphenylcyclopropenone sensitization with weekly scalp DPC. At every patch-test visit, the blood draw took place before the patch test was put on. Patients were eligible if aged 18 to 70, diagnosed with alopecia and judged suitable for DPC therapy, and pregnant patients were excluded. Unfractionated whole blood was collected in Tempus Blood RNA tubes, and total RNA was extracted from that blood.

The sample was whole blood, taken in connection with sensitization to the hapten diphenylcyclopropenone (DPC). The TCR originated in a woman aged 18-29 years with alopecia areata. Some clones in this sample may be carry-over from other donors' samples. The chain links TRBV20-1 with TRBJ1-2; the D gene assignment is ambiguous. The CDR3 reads CSARGGRRNYGYTF. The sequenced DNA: TGCAGTGCTAGAGGAGGACGGCGAAACTATGGCTACACCTTC.